These T cell receptor beta chains were read from a single sample in a study of T cells in Graves' hyperthyroidism and ophthalmopathy. TCRdb processed the multiplex PCR reads anew with MiXCR; each CDR3 protein has one entry. The repertoire consists of a few hundred thousand distinct CDR3 sequences, with about 15% occurring once and the leading ten covering 30% to 35%. Sequencing was performed on blood. These receptors came from a woman aged 25 to 39 with Graves' hyperthyroidism. CDR3s include the opening cysteine and the closing phenylalanine or tryptophan. The D gene is left open where the match is weak. Clone sizes are given selectively: once, few, many, or a class where the clone is expanded.

few	TRBV5-1	TRBJ2-1	TRBD2	TGCGCCAGCAGCTTGACGGTCGAGCTAGCGGCACGTCCAACCTACAATGAGCAGTTCTTC	CASSLTVELAARPTYNEQFF
many	TRBV30	TRBJ2-2	-	TGTGCCTGGAGGCCCGGGGAGCTGTTTTTT	CAWRPGELFF
many	TRBV7-2	TRBJ2-5	TRBD2	TGTGCCAGCAACCCCCTCGGCGGGACTAGCGGGATACGGGAGACCCAGTACTTC	CASNPLGGTSGIRETQYF
many	TRBV30	TRBJ2-1	TRBD2	TGTGCCTGGAGGGGGGGCCTGACTAGCGGGAGCGGTGGGGAGCAGTTCTTC	CAWRGGLTSGSGGEQFF
many	TRBV11-2	TRBJ2-3	TRBD2	TGTGCCAGCAGCCCCCTAGTGAGTCTAGCGGATACCACAGATACGCAGTATTTT	CASSPLVSLADTTDTQYF
-	TRBV4-2	TRBJ1-1	TRBD1	TGTGCCAGCAGCTTTCGCCGACAGGGAAGCACTGAAGCTTTCTTT	CASSFRRQGSTEAFF
many	TRBV28	TRBJ2-2	TRBD2	TGTGCCAGCAGTGCGCCCCGACCGGGGGGCACCGGGGAGCTGTTTTTT	CASSAPRPGGTGELFF
many	TRBV6-1	TRBJ1-6	TRBD1	TGTGCCAGCAGTGCCAGGGACAGGGGGGGATCACCCCTCCACTTT	CASSARDRGGSPLHF
few	TRBV20-1	TRBJ2-4	TRBD2	TGCAGTGCGGGGGGGGATAAAAACATTCAGTACTTC	CSAGGDKNIQYF
many	TRBV20-1	TRBJ1-1	-	TGCAGTGCTAGGGAGGTAGCGTACACTGAAGCTTTCTTT	CSAREVAYTEAFF
few	TRBV5-1	TRBJ2-3	-	TGCGCCAGCAGCTTCACTACGGTCACGACAGATACGCAGTATTTT	CASSFTTVTTDTQYF
few	TRBV7-9	TRBJ2-4	TRBD1	TGTGCCAGCAGCTTAGGGGCCGACAGGGTAGCCAAAAACATTCAGTACTTC	CASSLGADRVAKNIQYF
few	TRBV20-1	TRBJ2-1	TRBD2	TGCAGTGCTAGAGCCCCAAGCGGGAGATCCTACAATGAGCAGTTCTTC	CSARAPSGRSYNEQFF
-	TRBV12-5	TRBJ2-3	-	TGTGCTAGTGCCCCGAACAGTTTCACAGATACGCAGTATTTT	CASAPNSFTDTQYF
few	TRBV4-2	TRBJ1-4	TRBD1	TGTGCCAGCAGCCAGAGTGCGCTTGTTCACGACAGGGTAACTAATGAAAAACTGTTTTTT	CASSQSALVHDRVTNEKLFF
many	TRBV19	TRBJ2-7	TRBD2	TGTGCCAGCAGCACGGGACTAGCGGGAACCTACGAGCAGTACTTC	CASSTGLAGTYEQYF
-	TRBV5-6	TRBJ1-2	-	TGTGCCAGCAGCTTCAACCGCGGAACTCTGCGCTATGGCTACACCTTC	CASSFNRGTLRYGYTF
-	TRBV5-1	TRBJ2-5	TRBD2	TGCGCCAGCAGCTCTCTCGTAACTAGCGGGAGCGGGGAGACCCAGTACTTC	CASSSLVTSGSGETQYF
-	TRBV7-2	TRBJ2-2	TRBD2	TGTGCCAGCAGCTTCAGGACTAGCGTTACCGGGGAGCTGTTTTTT	CASSFRTSVTGELFF
-	TRBV18	TRBJ2-7	TRBD2	TGTGCCAGCTCACCACGGACTAGCGGGAGTAATAGACCGAACGAGCAGTACTTC	CASSPRTSGSNRPNEQYF
many	TRBV19	TRBJ2-1	TRBD2	TGTGCCAGTACCGAGACGGGACTAGCGGCGAGCTCCTACAATGAGCAGTTCTTC	CASTETGLAASSYNEQFF
-	TRBV30	TRBJ1-5	TRBD1	TGTGCCTGGACCAGGGGGGGGCAAGGCAATCAGCCCCAGCATTTT	CAWTRGGQGNQPQHF
many	TRBV5-6	TRBJ2-7	TRBD1	TGTGCCAGCAGACAGGGACAGCTATCCTACGAGCAGTACTTC	CASRQGQLSYEQYF
many	TRBV2	TRBJ2-4	-	TGTGCCAGCAGCCAGGACGGGACGGACCATAAAAACATTCAGTACTTC	CASSQDGTDHKNIQYF
few	TRBV10-3	TRBJ2-5	TRBD1	TGTGCCATCAGTGGAGCCAGGGGGCACCAAGAGACCCAGTACTTC	CAISGARGHQETQYF
-	TRBV20-1	TRBJ2-1	TRBD2	TGCAGTGCTAGAGATCGACTAGCACCCTACAATGAGCAGTTCTTC	CSARDRLAPYNEQFF
many	TRBV11-1	TRBJ2-2	TRBD2	TGTGCCAGCAGCTTAAGCGGGAGTAGGCCCGGGGAGCTGTTTTTT	CASSLSGSRPGELFF
-	TRBV11-2	TRBJ1-6	-	TGTGCCAGCAGCTACGGGACAAACAATAATTCACCCCTCCACTTT	CASSYGTNNNSPLHF
-	TRBV5-5	TRBJ1-5	-	TGTGCCAGCAGCTCCGGTACCGACGATCAGCCCCAGCATTTT	CASSSGTDDQPQHF
many	TRBV27	TRBJ1-5	TRBD1	TGTGCCAGCAATTTTAATCAGGACAGGTGGGATCAGCCCCAGCATTTT	CASNFNQDRWDQPQHF
many	TRBV30	TRBJ2-7	-	TGTGCCTGGAATCCCCCGACGAGAGGGTACGAGCAGTACTTC	CAWNPPTRGYEQYF
many	TRBV3-1	TRBJ2-3	-	TGTGCCAGCAGCCTCAAAACCACAGATACGCAGTATTTT	CASSLKTTDTQYF
-	TRBV29-1	TRBJ2-3	-	TGCAGCGTTGTGAAGGGACTGCACACAGATACGCAGTATTTT	CSVVKGLHTDTQYF
few	TRBV19	TRBJ1-2	-	TGTGCCAGTAGTCCCCGCCGTGACAGAATTTCATATGGCTACACCTTC	CASSPRRDRISYGYTF
many	TRBV12-3/TRBV12-4	TRBJ2-5	-	TGTGCCAGCAGCTACGATGAAAGAGAGACCCAGTACTTC	CASSYDERETQYF
-	TRBV9	TRBJ1-3	-	TGTGCCAGCAGCGGGACTGGGGCAGCTGCTGGAAACACCATATATTTT	CASSGTGAAAGNTIYF
many	TRBV6-5	TRBJ2-2	TRBD1	TGTGCCAGCAGTTACCGTACAGGGGCGAACACCGGGGAGCTGTTTTTT	CASSYRTGANTGELFF
-	TRBV6-2/TRBV6-3	TRBJ1-3	-	TGTGCCAGCAGTTACTCGACCAAGGCCTCATACTACTCTGGAAACACCATATATTTT	CASSYSTKASYYSGNTIYF
many	TRBV5-5	TRBJ2-7	-	TGTGCCAGCAGCCCGGGACCGCTAGCCTACGAGCAGTACTTC	CASSPGPLAYEQYF
-	TRBV5-4	TRBJ2-6	-	TGTGCCAGCAGCAAGGACAGATTTTCTGGGGCCAACGTCCTGACTTTC	CASSKDRFSGANVLTF
many	TRBV27	TRBJ2-1	-	TGTGCCAGCAGTTTAGGAGCGGGTAACTCCTACAATGAGCAGTTCTTC	CASSLGAGNSYNEQFF
-	TRBV7-2	TRBJ1-2	-	TGTGCCAGTAAATACCCCGGGGGTGCCTATGGCTACACCTTC	CASKYPGGAYGYTF
many	TRBV5-1	TRBJ1-1	-	TGCGCCAGCAGCTTGCGGGGGGAGGACACTGAAGCTTTCTTT	CASSLRGEDTEAFF